This section outlines one T cell receptor (beta chain) sequence together with its context. Its specificity is not known. The study separated CD4+ cells into CD45RA+ naive and CD45RA-negative memory subsets. The sample belongs to a study of shared clonotypes between healthy human individuals. Each replicate PCR on the sorted subsets used about 220 ng DNA (around 30,000 T cell genomes). TCRdb's copy holds only in-frame clones and misses some; the assay was immunoSEQ multiplex PCR. The data show around 1.5 million clones, with about 98% seen just once and about 0.4% held by the top ten. The germline V and J ends were trimmed by 7 bases and 7 bases, with 17 bases remaining between them. This CDR3 region has 14 residues. Germline V CDR1 and CDR2: LNHDA, SQIVND (reference sequence). General study findings and limits: Represented diversity, genetic and exposure-history alike, was limited by few donors.

The clonotype originates from a man aged 25 to 45 in good health. This chain joins TRBV19 and TRBJ1-5; no clear D. Sequenced: naive CD4+ T cells sorted from blood. Subset meaning: CD45RA+ positively selected. CDR3 sequence: CASTPSGGKQPQHF. CDR3 sequence (DNA): TGTGCCAGTACCCCCTCTGGTGGAAAGCAGCCCCAGCATTTT.